This paragraph reports one T cell receptor (beta chain). Antigen specificity is unknown. Unique-molecular-identifier-tagged TCR beta cDNA libraries were used. Using its own MiXCR run on the PCR reads, TCRdb lists one record per CDR3 protein. The top ten hold 11% of the sample, which has approximately 690,000 distinct CDR3 sequences, around 60% seen once. This entry is derived from a study of post-analysis software for immune sequencing data. Whole-study results and caveats: There were five TRBV segments more frequent in patients than controls, and TRBV5-6, TRBV5-1 and TRBV20-1 were among them.

Germline V gene sequence: CDR1 DFQATT, CDR2 SNEGSKA (reference sequence). Trimming at V came to 5 bases and at J to 6 bases, leaving 10 bases not matched to a gene. The CDR3 spans 15 residues. The receptor comes from a girl between 2 and 10 years old with multiple sclerosis. The chain has TRBV20-1 and TRBJ2-5; 12 nucleotides match TRBD2. Sample: blood. As DNA, the CDR3 is TGCAGTGCTGAGCCCCGACTAGCGGGAGTCAAGACCCAGTACTTC. Translated: CSAEPRLAGVKTQYF.